These 15 T cell receptor beta chains originate from one sample sequenced in a study of control samples from healthy donors and cancer patients. TCRdb's copy holds only in-frame clones and misses some; the assay was immunoSEQ multiplex PCR. This repertoire shows approximately 86,000 clones, roughly 84% found once; its top ten account for over 2%. Sequences were obtained from blood. The receptors shown here come from a woman in her thirties or forties in good health.

The J gene is TRBJ1-2, the V gene TRBV30; D not certain. This CDR3 region has 12 residues. V lost 5 bases to trimming and J lost 4 bases, with 11 bases between them. Germline CDR1 GTSNPN, CDR2 SVGIG (reference sequence). CDR3 loop: CAWGSEVYGYTF. The CDR3 nucleotides read TGTGCCTGGGGATCAGAGGTCTATGGCTACACCTTC.

This clone came up many times. V usage is TRBV5-5 and J usage is TRBJ2-2, with D tentatively TRBD1 (5 bases). V was shortened by 4 bases and J by 1 base, with 11 bases between the two germline ends. The germline CDR1 and CDR2 sequences are SGHKS and YYEKEE (reference sequence). The CDR3 covers 15 residues. The CDR3 protein is CASSLIQGNTGELFF. The CDR3 coding sequence is TGTGCCAGCAGCCTCATCCAGGGGAACACCGGGGAGCTGTTTTTT.

The rearrangement joins TRBV11-3 to TRBJ1-1, with 9 bases matching TRBD1. Germline-derived CDR1 and CDR2 are SGHNT and YENEEA. The CDR3 has 17 residues. V lost 0 bases and J lost 3; bases outside the gene matches: 8. The CDR3 region is CASSLDSVGQGYTEAFF. Written as DNA, the CDR3 is TGTGCCAGCAGCTTAGATTCGGTGGGACAGGGCTACACTGAAGCTTTCTTT.

The chain combines TRBV6-2 or TRBV6-3 with TRBJ2-7, with D possibly being TRBD1 (6 bases). The CDR3 extends over 16 amino acids. Looked up from germline, CDR1 is MNHEY and CDR2 is SVGEGT. The V and J ends lost 3 bases and 2 bases respectively, with 17 bases between them. In DNA form, the CDR3 reads TGTGCCAGCAGTTATCAATCGGGACAAGCGGCCTACGAGCAGTACTTC. Its protein is CASSYQSGQAAYEQYF.

About this clone: Other DNA sequences of this sample code for an identical CDR3. J is TRBJ1-4 and V is TRBV4-3; D perhaps matches TRBD1 (5 bases). Germline V gives CDR1 LGHNA, CDR2 YSLEER. This CDR3 has 18 amino acids. Trimming removed 0 bases at V and 2 bases at J, with 16 bases between. The CDR3 sequence: CASSQDVRGRSTNEKLFF. In nucleotides, the CDR3 is TGCGCCAGCAGCCAAGATGTGAGGGGCCGGTCCACTAATGAAAAACTGTTTTTT.

The genes are TRBV7-9 and TRBJ2-3, with 10 nucleotides matching TRBD2. The CDR3 has 16 residues. After removal of 4 bases from V and 6 bases from J, the junction contained 10 bases not matched to a gene. Germline loops: CDR1 SEHNR, CDR2 FQNEAQ (reference sequence). CDR3 in DNA: TGTGCCAGCAGCTCCGGACTGCGGGGACTAGCGGATACGCAGTATTTT. Amino acid sequence: CASSSGLRGLADTQYF.

The chain couples TRBV4-1 to TRBJ2-7; no reliable D call. V shed 1 base and J shed 3 bases, with 22 bases lying between them. The V gene's germline CDR1 is MGHRA and CDR2 YSYEKL. This CDR3 has 18 residues. The CDR3 is CASSQGVLQRLGYYEQYF. The CDR3, as DNA: TGCGCCAGCAGCCAAGGGGTCTTACAGAGGCTGGGTTACTACGAGCAGTACTTC.

This chain connects TRBV3-1 (or the pseudogene TRBV3-2) to TRBJ2-4; D is unclear. V dropped 3 bases and J dropped 5 bases, with 11 bases sitting between them. The CDR3 has 14 amino acids. The germline CDR1 and CDR2 sequences are LGHDT and YNNKEL (reference sequence). The CDR3 DNA reads as TGTGCCAGCAGCCAGAATCAGTTAGAAAACATTCAGTACTTC. Translating it yields CASSQNQLENIQYF.

This clone was counted between two and nine times. The gene calls are TRBV25-1 and TRBJ1-4; TRBD1 might be the D (5 bases). The V end lost 7 bases, the J end lost 3 bases, and 9 bases lay between the germline ends. CDR3 size: 13 residues. Germline-derived CDR1 and CDR2 are MGHDK and SYGVNS. CDR3: CASIGAANEKLFF. The CDR3 bases are TGTGCCAGCATCGGGGCAGCTAATGAAAAACTGTTTTTT.

Comment on this clone: One junction end does not reproduce the germline sequence, and a read error may be involved. The gene calls are TRBV4-1 and TRBJ1-5, with D hard to call. The germline CDR1 and CDR2 sequences are MGHRA and YSYEKL. CDR3 length equals 12 residues. This chain's CDR3 is CASSPLRQRQHF. CDR3 nucleotide sequence: TGCGCCAGCAGCCCACTACGTCAGCGCCAGCATTTT.

The chain links TRBV4-1 to TRBJ1-3, with TRBD1 matching over 9 bases. Germline loops: CDR1 MGHRA, CDR2 YSYEKL. J gave up 3 bases and V 0 bases, and 6 bases lay outside the gene matches. The CDR3 loop spans 17 amino acids. CDR3 DNA: TGCGCCAGCAGCCAAGACGAACAGGGGGCTTATGGAAACACCATATATTTT. It is translated as CASSQDEQGAYGNTIYF.

The J gene is TRBJ2-2, the V gene TRBV7-2; D gene ambiguous. This CDR3 is 17 amino acids long. Germline CDR1 and CDR2: SGHTA and FQGNSA. V was shortened by 5 bases and J by 8 bases, with 24 bases between the two germline ends. The CDR3 is CASSPQRPSPRGGELFF. The CDR3 coding sequence is TGTGCCAGCAGCCCCCAGCGTCCCTCTCCCAGAGGAGGGGAGCTGTTTTTT.

The gene calls are TRBV6-5 and TRBJ2-7; maybe TRBD1 (6 bases). The CDR3 consists of 15 residues. Germline V gives CDR1 MNHEY, CDR2 SVGAGI. V was pared by 6 bases and J by 0 bases, with 15 bases between. This chain's CDR3 is CASRRDGQSSYEQYF. Written as DNA, the CDR3 is TGTGCCAGCAGACGAGACGGACAGTCCTCCTACGAGCAGTACTTC.

This chain uses TRBV14 with TRBJ1-2; 9 nucleotides line up with TRBD1. The V segment lost 1 base and the J segment 0 bases; nucleotides outside the gene matches: 3. Germline V gives CDR1 SGHDN, CDR2 FVKESK. The CDR3 has 16 amino acids. The CDR3 is CASSQVGQGSNYGYTF. The CDR3 nucleotides read TGTGCCAGCAGCCAAGTGGGACAGGGCTCTAACTATGGCTACACCTTC. Combining the CDR3 with reference TRBV14 and TRBJ1-2 gives the whole variable domain EAGVTQFPSHSVIEKGQTVTLRCDPISGHDNLYWYRRVMGKEIKFLLHFVKESKQDESGMPNNRFLAERTGGTYSTLKVQPAELEDSGVYFCASSQVGQGSNYGYTFGSGTRLTVV.

The chain uses TRBV20-1 and TRBJ2-1, with TRBD2 as a possible D gene (5 bases). CDR1 and CDR2 (germline): DFQATT, SNEGSKA (reference sequence). V was shortened by 3 bases and J by 4 bases, with 13 bases between the two germline ends. The CDR3 is 14 residues long. CDR3 region: CSASFRGTYNEQFF. In DNA, the CDR3 is TGCAGTGCTAGTTTCCGGGGAACATACAATGAGCAGTTCTTC.